The source of this T cell receptor (beta chain) is a study of CD8 T cells in Susac syndrome. The authors reverse transcribed about 0.5 to 1 ug RNA with random hexamers. Amplification of the TCR beta CDR3 was carried out by immunoSEQ multiplex PCR, which spanned a total of 54 Vbeta and 13 Jbeta segments. TCRdb redid the calling of the immunoSEQ multiplex PCR reads with MiXCR, one entry per CDR3 protein. The repertoire holds around 280,000 distinct CDR3 sequences, about 85% seen once, with approximately 0.11% in the top ten. Germline V gives CDR1 SGHTA, CDR2 FQGTGA. The CDR3 is made up of 13 amino acids. J lost 4 bases, V lost 5 bases, and 3 bases had no gene match. TCR beta from blood CD8+ and CD4+ T cells was sequenced. The CD8+ and CD4+ T cells were isolated magnetically using a negative isolation approach, whereas the TEMRA cells were enriched by FACS. Study conclusions and caveats: The study admitted that it had a relatively small number of individuals in its TCR sequencing and HLA analysis.

Concerning this clonotype: Its antigen is unknown.

The material sequenced was CD8+ T cells from PBMCs. The sequence was obtained from a human donor with multiple sclerosis. The chain recombines TRBV7-3 with TRBJ2-7; 9 bases line up with TRBD1. This CDR3 reads CASSKTGGYEQYF. The DNA of the CDR3 is TGTGCCAGCAGCAAGACAGGGGGTTACGAGCAGTACTTC.